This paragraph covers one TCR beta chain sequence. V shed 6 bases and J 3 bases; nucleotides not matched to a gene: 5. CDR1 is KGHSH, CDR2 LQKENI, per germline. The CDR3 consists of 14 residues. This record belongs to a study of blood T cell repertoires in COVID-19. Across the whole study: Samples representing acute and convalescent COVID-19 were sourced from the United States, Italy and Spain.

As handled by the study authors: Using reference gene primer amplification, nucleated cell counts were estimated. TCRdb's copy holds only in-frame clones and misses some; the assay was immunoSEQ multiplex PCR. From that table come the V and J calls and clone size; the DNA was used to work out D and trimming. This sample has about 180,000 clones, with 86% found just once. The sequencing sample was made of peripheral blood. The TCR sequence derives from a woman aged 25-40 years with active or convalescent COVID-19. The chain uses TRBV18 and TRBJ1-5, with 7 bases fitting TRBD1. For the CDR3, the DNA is TGTGCCAGCTCGTCCGGGACAGCCAATCAGCCCCAGCATTTT. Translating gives CASSSGTANQPQHF.